A selection of T cell receptor beta chains follows, all from one sample in a study of T cell responses to AZD1222 COVID-19 vaccine. Libraries were prepared by immunoSEQ multiplex PCR; TCRdb keeps only in-frame clonotypes and omits some of them. The sample has some 130,000 clones, more than 90% seen once; the top ten hold 1.5% to 2%. The sequences come from peripheral blood, collected 28 days after the second AZD1222 dose. The receptor source for this set is an adult who received the AZD1222 COVID-19 vaccine. Each CDR3 is given with its conserved first and last residue. The order of the fields is V gene, CDR3 length, clone size, J gene, D gene, CDR3 protein, CDR3 DNA. D genes are given only for firm matches. A clone size is listed for some rows: how often the clone was seen (once, few, many), or a class if it is expanded.

TRBV6-2/TRBV6-3	14	NA	TRBJ1-5	NA	CASSYGGPNQPQHF	TGTGCCAGCAGTTACGGGGGTCCGAATCAGCCCCAGCATTTT
TRBV5-1	13	NA	TRBJ1-1	NA	CASSMNIRTEAFF	TGCGCCAGCAGCATGAACATACGAACTGAAGCTTTCTTT
TRBV7-8	15	NA	TRBJ1-6	NA	CASSLRGFHNSPLHF	TGTGCCAGCAGCTTAAGGGGTTTCCATAATTCACCCCTCCACTTT
TRBV7-3	15	NA	TRBJ2-2	NA	CASSLDPSNTGELFF	TGTGCCAGCAGCTTAGATCCCTCGAACACCGGGGAGCTGTTTTTT
TRBV7-6	14	NA	TRBJ2-7	TRBD1	CASSSPGQAYEQYF	TGTGCCAGCAGCTCACCGGGACAGGCCTACGAGCAGTACTTC
TRBV21-1	18	NA	TRBJ2-3	NA	CASSRPSGGTICTDTQYF	TGTGCCAGCAGCAGACCTAGCGGGGGGACCATTTGCACAGATACGCAGTATTTT
TRBV6-5	14	NA	TRBJ2-1	TRBD1	CASSSPITGDEQFF	TGTGCCAGCAGTTCACCGATAACAGGGGATGAGCAGTTCTTC
TRBV7-9	12	NA	TRBJ2-1	TRBD1	CASSPTGGLQFF	TGTGCCAGCAGCCCTACAGGGGGCCTGCAGTTCTTC
TRBV11-3	13	NA	TRBJ1-2	NA	CASSLAQGNGYTF	TGTGCCAGCAGCTTAGCCCAGGGGAATGGCTACACCTTC
TRBV3-1/TRBV3-2	13	once	TRBJ1-5	NA	CASSLQAGQPQHF	TGTGCCAGCAGCCTCCAGGCAGGTCAGCCCCAGCATTTT
TRBV12-5	18	once	TRBJ2-6	TRBD1	CASGLGQGQLSGANVLTF	TGTGCTAGTGGTTTGGGCCAGGGACAGCTCTCTGGGGCCAACGTCCTGACTTTC
TRBV4-3	16	NA	TRBJ1-6	NA	CASSQDPGVGNSPLHF	TGCGCCAGCAGCCAAGATCCGGGGGTGGGGAATTCACCCCTCCACTTT
TRBV7-9	17	NA	TRBJ1-1	TRBD1	CASSPGQGGRGNTEAFF	TGTGCCAGCAGCCCCGGACAGGGAGGTCGGGGGAACACTGAAGCTTTCTTT
TRBV9	13	NA	TRBJ1-2	NA	CASSVQGNYGYTF	TGTGCCAGCAGCGTTCAGGGAAACTATGGCTACACCTTC
TRBV7-2	13	NA	TRBJ1-2	NA	CASSLSGIYGYTF	TGTGCCAGCAGCTTATCCGGAATCTATGGCTACACCTTC
TRBV15	13	few	TRBJ2-2	NA	CATSREEDGELFF	TGTGCCACCAGCAGAGAAGAAGACGGGGAGCTGTTTTTT
TRBV30	15	NA	TRBJ1-6	NA	CAWSGRVAYNSPLHF	TGTGCCTGGAGTGGCAGGGTCGCCTATAATTCACCCCTCCACTTT
TRBV7-9	14	NA	TRBJ1-2	NA	CASSLEVANYGYTF	TGTGCCAGCAGCTTAGAGGTGGCAAACTATGGCTACACCTTC
TRBV27	15	once	TRBJ2-7	NA	CASRATGTLVYEQYF	TGTGCCAGCAGAGCGACAGGGACTTTAGTCTACGAGCAGTACTTC
TRBV7-6	15	NA	TRBJ1-1	NA	CASSLEAFLNTEAFF	TGTGCCAGCAGCTTAGAAGCTTTTCTGAACACTGAAGCTTTCTTT
TRBV4-1	15	once	TRBJ1-4	NA	CASSQLRGQRGKLFF	TGCGCCAGCAGCCAATTAAGGGGACAACGCGGGAAACTGTTTTTT
TRBV30	15	NA	TRBJ1-2	NA	CAWSGSDRLGSGYTF	TGTGCCTGGAGCGGATCCGACCGCCTTGGGAGTGGCTACACCTTC
TRBV18	14	NA	TRBJ1-1	NA	CASSPVGANTEAFF	TGTGCCAGCTCACCCGTTGGCGCGAACACTGAAGCTTTCTTT
TRBV9	13	NA	TRBJ1-1	NA	CASSVGAHTEAFF	TGTGCCAGCAGCGTAGGGGCACACACTGAAGCTTTCTTT
TRBV3-1/TRBV3-2	15	NA	TRBJ1-3	NA	CASSQDPFSGNTIYF	TGTGCCAGCAGCCAAGATCCGTTCTCTGGAAACACCATATATTTT
TRBV2	14	NA	TRBJ1-4	NA	CASRWTTTNEKLFF	TGTGCCAGCAGGTGGACCACAACTAATGAAAAACTGTTTTTT
TRBV9	14	NA	TRBJ2-4	TRBD1	CASSVGQGKNIQYF	TGTGCCAGCAGCGTAGGACAGGGCAAAAACATTCAGTACTTC
TRBV13	13	NA	TRBJ2-3	NA	CASLRGQTDTQYF	TGTGCCAGCCTTCGGGGTCAGACAGATACGCAGTATTTT
TRBV10-2	15	once	TRBJ1-1	NA	CASSEWRGALTEAFF	TGCGCCAGCAGTGAGTGGAGGGGGGCCCTCACTGAAGCTTTCTTT